The 26 T cell receptor beta chains below were found in one sample sequenced in a study of early T cells in non-severe SARS-CoV-2 infection. One entry per CDR3 protein, called by TCRdb with MiXCR from the 5' RACE reads. The sample has roughly 62,000 distinct CDR3 sequences; 6.5% to 8.5% are singletons. Sequenced sample: whole blood. The receptors originated from an adult who was a healthcare worker with PCR-confirmed SARS-CoV-2 infection or an uninfected control (not recorded which).

J is TRBJ1-2 and V is TRBV29-1; the D is unclear. Germline V lookup: CDR1 SQVTM, CDR2 ANQGSEA. Deletions cut 4 bases from V and 9 bases from J, with 9 bases between. This CDR3 spans 10 amino acids. The CDR3 DNA reads TGCAGCGTTGGTAGTTTGAGCTACACCTTC. Protein product: CSVGSLSYTF.

This clonotype was picked up a small number of times. CDR3 sequence reads: CAISGRTAGGGELFF. In DNA, the CDR3 is TGTGCCATCAGTGGTAGGACAGCAGGAGGCGGGGAGCTGTTTTTT. The chain links TRBV10-3 to TRBJ2-2; a possible D gene is TRBD1 (6 bases). The V and J ends lost 4 bases and 7 bases respectively, with 16 bases between them. The germline CDR1 and CDR2 sequences are ENHRY and SYGVKD. The length of the CDR3 is 15 residues.

This clonotype was detected a few times. This chain connects TRBV28 to TRBJ2-7; 10 positions match TRBD1. This CDR3 is 14 amino acids long. The V segment lost 7 bases and the J segment 3 bases; nucleotides outside the gene matches: 6. Looked up from germline, CDR1 is MDHEN and CDR2 is SYDVKM. The CDR3 is CASTLGQGVYEQYF. The CDR3 nucleotides read TGTGCCAGCACCCTTGGACAGGGGGTCTACGAGCAGTACTTC. Combining the CDR3 with reference TRBV28 and TRBJ2-7 gives the whole variable domain DVKVTQSSRYLVKRTGEKVFLECVQDMDHENMFWYRQDPGLGLRLIYFSYDVKMKEKGDIPEGYSVSREKKERFSLILESASTNQTSMYLCASTLGQGVYEQYFGPGTRLTVT.

This clonotype was detected many times. This sequence joins TRBV28 and TRBJ1-2; D gene uncertain. The CDR3 is 11 residues long. Between the trimmed V and J ends, which lost 5 bases and 3 bases, there was a span of 4 bases. Germline V gives CDR1 MDHEN, CDR2 SYDVKM. CDR3: CASSPHYGYTF. CDR3 nucleotide sequence: TGTGCCAGCAGTCCCCACTATGGCTACACCTTC.

J is TRBJ1-1 and V is TRBV2; TRBD1 matches at 9 bases. V trimming: 2 bases; J trimming: 6 bases; junction bases outside the gene matches: 7. CDR1 and CDR2 (germline): SNHLY, FYNNEI. The CDR3 sequence is 15 residues long. CDR3 region: CASSEQDRGTAEAFF. The CDR3, as DNA: TGTGCCAGCAGTGAACAGGACAGGGGCACCGCTGAAGCTTTCTTT.

The sample holds a few counts of this clonotype. The gene calls are TRBV5-5 and TRBJ2-7; TRBD2 matches 9 bases. CDR1 SGHKS and CDR2 YYEKEE come from the germline V gene (reference sequence). The CDR3 sequence is 13 residues long. V gave up 6 bases and J gave up 6 bases; unmatched junction bases: 7. CDR3: CASINSGSTEQYF. DNA for the CDR3: TGTGCCAGCATAAATAGCGGGAGCACCGAGCAGTACTTC. The full variable domain, its missing parts supplied by reference TRBV5-5 and TRBJ2-7, is DAGVTQSPTHLIKTRGQQVTLRCSPISGHKSVSWYQQVLGQGPQFIFQYYEKEERGRGNFPDRFSARQFPNYSSELNVNALLLGDSALYLCASINSGSTEQYFGPGTRLTVT.

V usage is TRBV12-3 or TRBV12-4 and J usage is TRBJ2-3; weak D call: TRBD2 (6 bases). Trimming shortened V by 2 bases and J by 3 bases, and 21 bases separated the two germline ends. CDR3 length: 18 amino acids. In DNA form, the CDR3 reads TGTGCCAGCAGTTTAATAGCGAGGAGGGGTGTAGGTACAGATACGCAGTATTTT. Its protein is CASSLIARRGVGTDTQYF.

This clonotype was seen many times. The CDR3 DNA reads TGCGCCAGCAGCGGCGGCGGCGGGGACCCTCGGAATGAGCAGTTCTTC. Amino acid sequence: CASSGGGGDPRNEQFF. The chain recombines TRBV5-1 with TRBJ2-1; tentatively, D is TRBD2 (6 bases). The CDR3 loop spans 16 amino acids. The germline gives CDR1 SGHRS, CDR2 YFSETQ. V was cut by 4 bases and J by 7 bases, with 21 bases left in between. The complete variable domain, with remaining parts taken from reference TRBV5-1 and TRBJ2-1, reads KAGVTQTPRYLIKTRGQQVTLSCSPISGHRSVSWYQQTPGQGLQFLFEYFSETQRNKGNFPGRFSGRQFSNSRSEMNVSTLELGDSALYLCASSGGGGDPRNEQFFGPGTRLTVL.

Many counts were recorded for this clonotype. The chain combines TRBV29-1 with TRBJ1-4; 11 nucleotides line up with TRBD1. Per the germline V gene, CDR1 is SQVTM and CDR2 is ANQGSEA. The junction had 10 bases not matched to a gene; V was cut back by 6 bases and J by 7 bases. This CDR3 is built from 15 residues. CDR3 coding DNA: TGCAGCGTCGGGAAACCGGGACAGGGGGTTGAAAAACTGTTTTTT. Translation gives CSVGKPGQGVEKLFF.

The V gene is TRBV5-1, the J gene TRBJ2-3; 7 bases line up with TRBD1. Germline loops: CDR1 SGHRS, CDR2 YFSETQ. The trim removed 1 base at V and 3 bases at J, leaving 8 bases unmatched. This CDR3 is 16 amino acids long. The CDR3 protein is CASSLSGQGETDTQYF. The DNA for the CDR3 is TGCGCCAGCAGCTTGTCTGGTCAGGGGGAGACAGATACGCAGTATTTT.

This clonotype was picked up many times. The V and J genes are TRBV28 and TRBJ2-4; D ambiguous. Deletions cut 5 bases from V and 3 bases from J, with 11 bases between. CDR3 length: 14 residues. Germline V CDR1 and CDR2: MDHEN, SYDVKM. CDR3 protein: CASSLRVGKNIQYF. As DNA, the CDR3 is TGTGCCAGCAGTCTTAGGGTCGGCAAAAACATTCAGTACTTC.

This clonotype has only a few counts. This chain connects TRBV25-1 to TRBJ2-7; 11 bases map to TRBD1. Germline lookup yields CDR1 MGHDK and CDR2 SYGVNS. J gave up 3 bases and V 2 bases, and 3 bases lay outside the gene matches. The CDR3 covers 15 residues. CDR3 in DNA: TGTGCCAGCAGTGAAGGGGGGACAGGGGGCTACGAGCAGTACTTC. As protein: CASSEGGTGGYEQYF.

This clonotype occurred many times. The J gene is TRBJ2-5, the V gene TRBV3-1; the match to TRBD2 covers 9 bases. The CDR3 sequence is 14 residues long. Trimming cost V 4 bases and J 2 bases; bases outside gene matches: 2. CDR1 and CDR2 (germline): LGHDT, YNNKEL (reference sequence). The CDR3 region has the DNA TGTGCCAGCAGCCTGACTAGCGGTCAAGAGACCCAGTACTTC. Encoded protein: CASSLTSGQETQYF.

This clonotype was seen at least ten times. The chain uses TRBV2 and TRBJ1-4, with D possibly matching TRBD1 (5 bases). The V and J ends lost 5 bases and 7 bases respectively, with 11 bases between them. Germline assignment: CDR1 SNHLY and CDR2 FYNNEI. The CDR3 is made up of 13 amino acids. Here the CDR3 reads CASSPWGGEKLFF. Here the CDR3 DNA reads TGTGCCAGCAGTCCCTGGGGCGGTGAAAAACTGTTTTTT.

This chain connects TRBV7-9 to TRBJ1-4; D remains unclear. V was shortened by 2 bases and J by 1 base, with 8 bases between the two germline ends. Germline assignment: CDR1 SEHNR and CDR2 FQNEAQ (reference sequence). The CDR3 is 15 amino acids. DNA for the CDR3: TGTGCCAGCAGCTTATGGGGTATAACTAATGAAAAACTGTTTTTT. Its protein product is CASSLWGITNEKLFF. Drawing the rest from reference TRBV7-9 and TRBJ1-4, the complete variable domain is DTGVSQNPRHKITKRGQNVTFRCDPISEHNRLYWYRQTLGQGPEFLTYFQNEAQLEKSRLLSDRFSAERPKGSFSTLEIQRTEQGDSAMYLCASSLWGITNEKLFFGSGTQLSVL.

The chain recombines TRBV27 with TRBJ1-5; perhaps TRBD1 as D (5 bases). The germline V gene encodes CDR1 MNHEY and CDR2 SMNVEV (reference sequence). Trimming took 6 bases from V and 5 from J, leaving 11 bases between them. CDR3 size: 13 residues. CDR3 nucleotide sequence: TGTGCCAGCAGACGGGGGGTTGATCAGCCCCAGCATTTT. Translation: CASRRGVDQPQHF.

The rearrangement links TRBV19 to TRBJ2-7; D remains unclear. Germline assignment: CDR1 LNHDA and CDR2 SQIVND (reference sequence). Trimming took off 3 bases at V and 1 base at J, with 7 bases between the two ends. CDR3 size: 13 residues. CDR3 nucleotide sequence: TGTGCCAGTAGTATCCAGGCTTCCTACGAGCAGTACTTC. The encoded protein is CASSIQASYEQYF.

The table lists this clonotype with many counts. V gene TRBV7-3 combines with J gene TRBJ1-1; 7 bases line up with TRBD1. Germline CDR1 and CDR2: SGHTA and FQGTGA. The V segment lost 4 bases and the J segment 1 base; nucleotides outside the gene matches: 6. This CDR3 contains 15 residues. CDR3 bases: TGTGCCAGCAGCTCCACGGGACAGTCGAACACTGAAGCTTTCTTT. Its protein is CASSSTGQSNTEAFF. Full variable domain (missing parts from reference TRBV7-3 and TRBJ1-1): GAGVSQTPSNKVTEKGKYVELRCDPISGHTALYWYRQSLGQGPEFLIYFQGTGAADDSGLPNDRFFAVRPEGSVSTLKIQRTERGDSAVYLCASSSTGQSNTEAFFGQGTRLTVV.

The genes are TRBV20-1 and TRBJ2-7; 9 bases agree with TRBD2. Germline V gene lookup returns CDR1 DFQATT and CDR2 SNEGSKA (reference sequence). This CDR3 is 15 amino acids long. The J segment lost 2 bases and the V segment lost 0 bases, leaving 5 bases of the junction unmatched. Here the CDR3 reads CSARDRERGAYEQYF. DNA of the CDR3: TGCAGTGCTAGAGATCGTGAGCGGGGGGCCTACGAGCAGTACTTC.

The sample holds a few counts of this clonotype. V usage is TRBV28 and J usage is TRBJ2-7, with 12 bases that match TRBD2. The CDR3 has 14 residues. Germline V CDR1 and CDR2: MDHEN, SYDVKM. Germline trimming cut 8 bases from V and 3 bases from J; bases unmatched to any gene: 5. The CDR3 nucleotides read TGTGCCAGCCGCGTGACTAGCGGGAGCTACGAGCAGTACTTC. It yields the protein CASRVTSGSYEQYF.

The rearrangement uses TRBV20-1 and TRBJ2-2; D is unresolved. Germline V lookup: CDR1 DFQATT, CDR2 SNEGSKA (reference sequence). Trimming stripped 7 bases from V and 1 base from J, with 13 bases between. The CDR3 loop spans 14 amino acids. DNA of the CDR3: TGCAGTGGGGTCCGTGGCGGGAACACCGGGGAGCTGTTTTTT. Translating it yields CSGVRGGNTGELFF.

This clonotype was counted between two and nine times. The chain employs TRBV19 and TRBJ1-4; D is undetermined. V gave up 5 bases and J gave up 8 bases, with 9 bases separating them. Germline V gene data show CDR1 as LNHDA and CDR2 as SQIVND (reference sequence). The CDR3 contains 12 residues. The CDR3 sequence is CASSLSKEKLFF. In DNA, the CDR3 is TGTGCCAGTAGTTTGTCAAAGGAAAAACTGTTTTTT.

The chain is built from TRBV6-1 and TRBJ2-3, with 10 bases lining up with TRBD1. The CDR3 extends over 15 amino acids. Losses at the gene ends were 7 bases for V and 1 base for J; bases not matched to a gene: 5. Germline CDR1 reads MNHNS; CDR2 reads SASEGT. CDR3 nucleotide sequence: TGTGCCAGCACCGGGGGGACAGGGGGCACAGATACGCAGTATTTT. Encoded protein: CASTGGTGGTDTQYF.

This clonotype was recorded at least ten times. The chain combines TRBV21-1 with TRBJ2-1; TRBD2, as called in the table, went unchecked against the DNA. TRBV21-1 is marked as a pseudogene. The CDR3 is 16 residues long. This chain's CDR3 is CASSSPGTSGKNEQFF. In DNA, the CDR3 is TGTGCCAGCAGCAGTCCCGGGACTAGCGGGAAGAATGAGCAGTTCTTC.

This rearrangement joins TRBV6-6 to TRBJ2-1; 11 bases fit TRBD2. This CDR3 has 16 residues. The V gene end was trimmed by 7 bases and the J gene end by 7 bases; junction bases not matched to a gene: 12. Looked up from germline, CDR1 is MNHNY and CDR2 is SVGAGI (reference sequence). CDR3 coding DNA: TGTGCCAGCAACTTACGGTCGGCTAGCGGGAGGAATGAGCAGTTCTTC. Its translation is CASNLRSASGRNEQFF.

This clonotype was observed many times. This sequence joins TRBV28 and TRBJ1-4; D gene ambiguous. Germline V gives CDR1 MDHEN, CDR2 SYDVKM. The CDR3 is made up of 16 amino acids. Trimming took off 4 bases at V and 6 bases at J, with 18 bases between the two ends. This CDR3 is CASSSGPLAGDEKLFF. CDR3 DNA: TGTGCCAGCAGTTCCGGGCCTCTGGCCGGGGATGAAAAACTGTTTTTT.